This T cell receptor (beta chain) was documented in a study of response to subunit inactivated influenza vaccine. Germline-derived CDR1 and CDR2 are DFQATT and SNEGSKA (reference sequence). The V segment lost 3 bases and the J segment 1 base; nucleotides outside the gene matches: 8. The CDR3 runs to 15 residues. Notes on the study in general: New T cells are recruited in small numbers by each seasonal influenza vaccination, according to the authors' suggestion.

TCRdb re-analysed the RT-PCR reads in MiXCR, keeping a single row per CDR3 protein. The sample lists roughly 760,000 distinct CDR3 sequences, 21% occurring once. This clonotype was counted between two and nine times. Its antigen is unidentified. The chain employs TRBV20-1 and TRBJ2-7; 8 bases match TRBD1. The sequenced sample was PBMCs from blood, obtained more than 4 days after vaccination. The receptor was derived from a man aged 50 to 60 who received an inactivated influenza vaccine. In nucleotides, the CDR3 is TGCAGTGCTAGTGGGTCAGGACAGGGATCCTACGAGCAGTACTTC. Translated: CSASGSGQGSYEQYF.